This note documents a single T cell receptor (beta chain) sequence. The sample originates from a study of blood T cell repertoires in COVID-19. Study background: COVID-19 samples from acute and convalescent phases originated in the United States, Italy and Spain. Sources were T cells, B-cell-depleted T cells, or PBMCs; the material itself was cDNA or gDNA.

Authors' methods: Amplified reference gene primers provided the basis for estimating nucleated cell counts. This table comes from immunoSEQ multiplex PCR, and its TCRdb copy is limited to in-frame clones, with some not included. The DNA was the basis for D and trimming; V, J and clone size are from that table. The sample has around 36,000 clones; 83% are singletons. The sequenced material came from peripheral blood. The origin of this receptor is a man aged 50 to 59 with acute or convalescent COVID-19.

The CDR3 sequence: CASSLRTLANTGELFF. CDR3 bases: TGTGCCAGCAGCTTGCGGACACTTGCGAACACCGGGGAGCTGTTTTTT. V gene TRBV5-5 combines with J gene TRBJ2-2; D is perhaps TRBD1 (5 bases). This CDR3 spans 16 amino acids. The V end was cut by 1 base, the J end by 0 bases, with 10 bases between. Germline values: CDR1 SGHKS, CDR2 YYEKEE (reference sequence).